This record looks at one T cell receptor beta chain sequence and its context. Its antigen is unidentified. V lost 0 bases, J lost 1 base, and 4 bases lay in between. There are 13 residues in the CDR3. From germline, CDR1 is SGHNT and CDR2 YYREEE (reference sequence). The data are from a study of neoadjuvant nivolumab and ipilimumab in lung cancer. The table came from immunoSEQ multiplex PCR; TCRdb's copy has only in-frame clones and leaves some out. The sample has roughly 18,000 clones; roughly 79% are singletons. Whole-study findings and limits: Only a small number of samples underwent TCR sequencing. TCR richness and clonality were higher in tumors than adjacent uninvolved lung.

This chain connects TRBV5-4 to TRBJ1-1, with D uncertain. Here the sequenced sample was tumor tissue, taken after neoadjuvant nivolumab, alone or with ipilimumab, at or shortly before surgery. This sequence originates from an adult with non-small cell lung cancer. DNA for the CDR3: TGTGCCAGCAGCTTGGATAGGAACACTGAAGCTTTCTTT. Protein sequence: CASSLDRNTEAFF.